This entry describes one T cell receptor beta chain. Germline CDR1 SGHAT, CDR2 FQNNGV. V was cut by 5 bases and J by 3 bases, with 9 bases left in between. This CDR3 has 13 amino acids. This entry belongs to a study of CDR3 diversity in severe acne. From the PCR reads, TCRdb called clonotypes with MiXCR, one entry per CDR3 protein. The data hold under 100,000 distinct CDR3 sequences, with roughly 52% observed a single time. The chain couples TRBV11-2 to TRBJ2-3; tentative D call: TRBD1 (6 bases). The sample was blood. The source is a male donor in good health, serving as a control. The CDR3: CASSQTGTDTQYF. CDR3 nucleotide sequence: TGTGCCAGCAGCCAAACAGGGACAGATACGCAGTATTTT.